The 20 T cell receptor beta chains listed next were all sequenced from one sample in a study of blood T cell repertoires in COVID-19. The repertoire was sequenced with immunoSEQ multiplex PCR; TCRdb's copy has only in-frame clones and lacks some. The sample includes under 140,000 clones, 88% of them seen just once. The source material was peripheral blood. These receptors were obtained from a woman aged 45-59 years with acute or convalescent COVID-19.

The chain links TRBV5-6 to TRBJ2-7, with TRBD2 identical over 7 bases. With V trimmed by 0 bases and J by 2 bases, 5 bases remained unmatched. The germline CDR1 and CDR2 sequences are SGHDT and YYEEEE. The CDR3 is made up of 15 amino acids. CDR3 protein: CASSLAASGAYEQYF. The CDR3 DNA reads TGTGCCAGCAGCTTGGCCGCGAGCGGGGCCTACGAGCAGTACTTC.

V gene TRBV11-2 combines with J gene TRBJ2-6; D is unclear. Deletions cut 0 bases from V and 2 bases from J, with 5 bases between. The CDR3 totals 15 residues. CDR1 and CDR2 from the germline V gene are SGHAT and FQNNGV. Here the CDR3 DNA reads TGTGCCAGCAGCTTAGAACTCCCTGGGGCCAACGTCCTGACTTTC. It specifies CASSLELPGANVLTF.

V and J are TRBV5-1 and TRBJ2-7; D is perhaps TRBD1 (5 bases). The V end lost 0 bases, the J end lost 2 bases, and 12 bases lay between the germline ends. The germline CDR1 and CDR2 sequences are SGHRS and YFSETQ. This CDR3 contains 15 residues. DNA for the CDR3: TGCGCCAGCAGCTTGGAGCCAGGGTTTGCCTACGAGCAGTACTTC. Residues: CASSLEPGFAYEQYF.

The V gene is TRBV29-1, the J gene TRBJ2-6; 7 bases align to TRBD1. The CDR3 has 17 residues. In germline, CDR1 is SQVTM, CDR2 ANQGSEA. V trimming: 6 bases; J trimming: 3 bases; junction bases outside the gene matches: 14. CDR3 sequence (DNA): TGCAGCGTCCGAGAACTGACAGGGTCAAGTGGGGCCAACGTCCTGACTTTC. As protein: CSVRELTGSSGANVLTF. Full variable domain (rest looked up from reference TRBV29-1 and TRBJ2-6): SAVISQKPSRDICQRGTSLTIQCQVDSQVTMMFWYRQQPGQSLTLIATANQGSEATYESGFVIDKFPISRPNLTFSTLTVSNMSPEDSSIYLCSVRELTGSSGANVLTFGAGSRLTVL.

The V and J genes are TRBV7-2 and TRBJ2-7, with 10 bases that match TRBD2. CDR3 length: 16 amino acids. The germline gives CDR1 SGHTA, CDR2 FQGNSA. V lost 1 base and J lost 7; bases outside the gene matches: 10. Written as DNA, the CDR3 is TGTGCCAGCAGCTTAGGAGGTCTAGCGGGAGTAAGAGAGCAGTACTTC. Residues: CASSLGGLAGVREQYF.

V usage is TRBV2 and J usage is TRBJ1-1, with a weak D call TRBD1 (5 bases). The CDR3 is made up of 13 amino acids. Germline values: CDR1 SNHLY, CDR2 FYNNEI. The V end lost 6 bases, the J end lost 3 bases, and 11 bases lay between the germline ends. DNA of the CDR3: TGTGCCAGCAGGCCTGACAGATACACTGAAGCTTTCTTT. Translated, it gives CASRPDRYTEAFF.

The rearrangement joins TRBV11-2 to TRBJ2-7, with D hard to call. Trimming shortened V by 0 bases and J by 2 bases, and 11 bases separated the two germline ends. Germline CDR1 is SGHAT and CDR2 is FQNNGV. This CDR3 is 15 amino acids long. CDR3 loop: CASSLDGELAYEQYF. The CDR3 DNA reads TGTGCCAGCAGCTTAGACGGAGAGCTTGCCTACGAGCAGTACTTC.

The rearrangement joins TRBV5-1 to TRBJ2-5; TRBD2 aligns across 7 bases. CDR1 and CDR2 (germline): SGHRS, YFSETQ. This CDR3 has 13 amino acids. V was clipped by 2 bases and J by 5 bases; unmatched bases: 3. CDR3 amino acids: CASSFGLGETQYF. In DNA form, the CDR3 reads TGCGCCAGCAGCTTTGGACTAGGGGAGACCCAGTACTTC.

The chain has TRBV11-3 and TRBJ2-1; D not certain. Germline V CDR1 and CDR2: SGHNT, YENEEA. The CDR3 has 15 amino acids. Trimming took 1 base from V and 1 from J, leaving 8 bases between them. DNA for the CDR3: TGTGCCAGCAGCTTAGTTGGCAGTTCCTACAATGAGCAGTTCTTC. Amino acid sequence: CASSLVGSSYNEQFF.

The rearrangement links TRBV3-1 (or the pseudogene TRBV3-2) to TRBJ1-2; D unclear. The CDR3 loop spans 12 amino acids. Looked up from germline, CDR1 is LGHDT and CDR2 is YNNKEL (reference sequence). Trimming shortened V by 1 base and J by 3 bases, and 3 bases separated the two germline ends. The CDR3 DNA sequence: TGTGCCAGCAGCCAAGTCTACTATGGCTACACCTTC. The encoded protein is CASSQVYYGYTF.

This rearrangement joins TRBV11-2 to TRBJ2-3; 11 bases fit TRBD1. Germline V gives CDR1 SGHAT, CDR2 FQNNGV. V gave up 4 bases and J gave up 1 base; unmatched junction bases: 1. CDR3 size: 15 residues. In nucleotides, the CDR3 is TGTGCCAGCAGCTCGGACAGGGGGCGCACAGATACGCAGTATTTT. Its translation: CASSSDRGRTDTQYF.

This sequence joins TRBV29-1 and TRBJ2-5; 9 bases match TRBD1. The CDR3 runs to 14 residues. V trimming: 8 bases; J trimming: 3 bases; junction bases outside the gene matches: 10. From germline, CDR1 is SQVTM and CDR2 ANQGSEA. The CDR3 loop is CSTITGGVEETQYF. Here the CDR3 DNA reads TGCAGCACAATCACAGGGGGCGTAGAAGAGACCCAGTACTTC.

This clone showed up just once. CDR3 coding DNA: TGTGCCAGCAGTTTTGAGCAGGGGGCCCCGAACACTGAAGCTTTCTTT. This translates into CASSFEQGAPNTEAFF. The J gene is TRBJ1-1, the V gene TRBV2; 8 bases fit TRBD1. The ends lost 5 bases at V and 1 base at J; junction bases unmatched: 9. Germline values: CDR1 SNHLY, CDR2 FYNNEI. This CDR3 region has 16 residues. Filled out from reference TRBV2 and TRBJ1-1, the complete variable domain reads EPEVTQTPSHQVTQMGQEVILRCVPISNHLYFYWYRQILGQKVEFLVSFYNNEISEKSEIFDDQFSVERPDGSNFTLKIRSTKLEDSAMYFCASSFEQGAPNTEAFFGQGTRLTVV.

CDR3 DNA: TGTGCCAGCAGCCAGGGACAGGGACGGAGCGGGAGGGCCCCCTACGAGCAGTACTTC. This codes for CASSQGQGRSGRAPYEQYF. V usage is TRBV11-2 and J usage is TRBJ2-7, with D maybe TRBD2 (10 bases). The CDR3 loop spans 19 amino acids. V was clipped by 5 bases and J by 2 bases, with 28 bases between them. Germline loops: CDR1 SGHAT, CDR2 FQNNGV.

The chain links TRBV3-1 (or the pseudogene TRBV3-2) to TRBJ1-5; D is ambiguous. The CDR3 contains 15 residues. Germline loops: CDR1 LGHDT, CDR2 YNNKEL (reference sequence). The V end was cut by 3 bases, the J end by 4 bases, with 13 bases between. DNA for the CDR3: TGTGCCAGCAGCCAGGGCAATATAAGGAATCAGCCCCAGCATTTT. It codes for CASSQGNIRNQPQHF.

The rearrangement uses TRBV12-3 or TRBV12-4 and TRBJ1-2; no reliable D call. V was clipped by 3 bases and J by 2 bases, with 4 bases between them. The CDR3 sequence is 12 residues long. The CDR3: CASSFQNYGYTF. CDR3 nucleotides: TGTGCCAGCAGTTTTCAGAACTATGGCTACACCTTC.

This chain joins TRBV19 and TRBJ1-3; D is possibly TRBD1 (6 bases). The germline CDR1 and CDR2 sequences are LNHDA and SQIVND (reference sequence). The CDR3 has 17 amino acids. V was clipped by 5 bases and J by 0 bases, with 17 bases between them. This chain's CDR3 is CASSPTPTGPSGNTIYF. CDR3 bases: TGTGCCAGTAGTCCTACCCCTACAGGGCCCTCTGGAAACACCATATATTTT.

The chain couples TRBV19 to TRBJ2-2, with 10 bases that match TRBD1. Germline values: CDR1 LNHDA, CDR2 SQIVND (reference sequence). The CDR3 loop spans 15 amino acids. The V segment lost 3 bases and the J segment 6 bases; nucleotides outside the gene matches: 4. This CDR3 is CASSILGQGSGELFF. Here the CDR3 DNA reads TGTGCCAGTAGTATCCTGGGACAGGGGTCCGGGGAGCTGTTTTTT.

The chain joins TRBV6-5 to TRBJ2-3, with 11 positions matching TRBD2. This CDR3 spans 15 amino acids. Germline V lookup: CDR1 MNHEY, CDR2 SVGAGI. The ends lost 7 bases at V and 6 bases at J; junction bases unmatched: 9. The CDR3 protein is CASTRGASGRDTQYF. The CDR3 DNA sequence: TGTGCCAGCACTCGAGGGGCTAGCGGGAGGGATACGCAGTATTTT.

This chain links TRBV24-1 with TRBJ2-1, with TRBD2 matching over 10 bases. The CDR3 extends over 17 amino acids. Germline loops: CDR1 KGHDR, CDR2 SFDVKD. Germline trimming cut 2 bases from V and 4 bases from J; bases unmatched to any gene: 7. Here the CDR3 reads CATSDSWTSGAYNEQFF. In nucleotides, the CDR3 is TGTGCCACCAGTGATTCTTGGACTAGCGGCGCATACAATGAGCAGTTCTTC.